The 6 T cell receptor beta chains in this list originate from one sample, sequenced in a study of beta chain features in type 1 diabetes. These TCRs' antigens remain unknown. Overall study results and limits: Patients with Type 1 diabetes showed moderately but significantly shorter TCRB CDR3s in all four CD4+ subsets.

Expressed TCRB transcripts were sequenced, since all the RNA that had been isolated was reverse transcribed. TCRdb's table, derived via immunoSEQ multiplex PCR, lists solely in-frame clones and lacks some. The sample lists 600,000 or so clones; around 12% were seen once. Sequenced sample: naive CD4+ T cells from blood. The origin of the receptors is a man aged 25 to 40 with type 1 diabetes.

This clone was detected only once. The chain has TRBV9 and TRBJ1-2; D is unresolved. The CDR3 spans 14 residues. CDR1 SGDLS and CDR2 YYNGEE come from the germline V gene. V dropped 4 bases and J dropped 3 bases, with 13 bases sitting between them. The DNA for the CDR3 is TGTGCCAGCAGCCCCCGGGTGCAAGACTATGGCTACACCTTC. This codes for CASSPRVQDYGYTF.

This clone was recorded a few times. The chain employs TRBV28 and TRBJ2-2; D possibly corresponds to TRBD1 (6 bases). This CDR3 has 15 amino acids. Trimming took off 7 bases at V and 4 bases at J, with 16 bases between the two ends. CDR1 and CDR2 from the germline V gene are MDHEN and SYDVKM. CDR3 sequence reads: CASTLGGRVTGELFF. Here the CDR3 DNA reads TGTGCCAGCACCCTAGGGGGAAGGGTCACCGGGGAGCTGTTTTTT.

This clone turned up a few times. The genes are TRBV7-9 and TRBJ2-1; D remains unclear. V lost 4 bases and J lost 8, with 12 bases in between. Germline values: CDR1 SEHNR, CDR2 FQNEAQ (reference sequence). CDR3 length equals 13 residues. This CDR3 reads CASSSTAVDEQFF. In DNA form, the CDR3 reads TGTGCCAGCAGCTCTACCGCTGTGGATGAGCAGTTCTTC.

The table lists this clone with a few counts. This chain uses TRBV5-1 with TRBJ1-4; D is perhaps TRBD1 (6 bases). CDR1 is SGHRS and CDR2 is YFSETQ in the germline V gene. Trimming removed 1 base from V and 5 bases from J, with 15 bases in between. This CDR3 contains 16 residues. The CDR3 nucleotides read TGCGCCAGCAGCTTGACCCCAGGGGAGAAAAATGAAAAACTGTTTTTT. It is translated as CASSLTPGEKNEKLFF.

The rearrangement joins TRBV7-2 to TRBJ2-3, with D unresolved. This CDR3 spans 14 amino acids. Trimming shortened V by 5 bases and J by 7 bases, and 16 bases separated the two germline ends. Germline CDR1 and CDR2: SGHTA and FQGNSA. In DNA form, the CDR3 reads TGTGCCAGCAGCCGTCCGGGCCTGGGGAATACGCAGTATTTT. It is translated as CASSRPGLGNTQYF.

The V and J genes are TRBV19 and TRBJ2-3; D is perhaps TRBD1 (5 bases). CDR3 size: 13 residues. The V gene lost 6 bases and the J gene lost 3 bases, with 10 bases spanning the gap. Germline values: CDR1 LNHDA, CDR2 SQIVND (reference sequence). The CDR3 sequence is CASSAQGTDTQYF. CDR3 bases: TGTGCCAGTAGCGCCCAGGGTACAGATACGCAGTATTTT.